This T cell receptor beta chain was observed in a study of blood T cell repertoires in COVID-19. This clone was detected only a few times. This CDR3 region has 13 residues. Losses at the gene ends were 4 bases for V and 1 base for J; bases not matched to a gene: 0. CDR1 is SGHAT, CDR2 FQDESV, per germline (reference sequence). Sequencing used immunoSEQ multiplex PCR; TCRdb keeps in-frame clones, though not all of them. The sample carries approximately 180,000 clones, 70% to 90% recorded once. Specimen: peripheral blood. The chain carries TRBV11-1 and TRBJ1-1; 7 nucleotides line up with TRBD1. The TCR sequence derives from a middle-aged man with active or convalescent COVID-19. The DNA for the CDR3 is TGTGCCAGCAGCTACAGGGGGAACACTGAAGCTTTCTTT. Translated, it gives CASSYRGNTEAFF.